The clone carrying this T cell receptor (beta chain) has just one count. Its specificity is unknown. Each sample had at least 6.5 million PBMCs isolated. This entry comes from a study of blood T cells in healthy people across ages. The authors ran a second PCR of roughly 6 to 11 cycles using a sample-barcoded 5' primer and a J-beta primer mix. TCRdb reprocessed the 5' RACE reads via MiXCR and lists one record per CDR3 protein. The data contain about 680,000 distinct CDR3 sequences, 49% of them singletons. Overall study findings and caveats: There was no known CMV status for donors, so expanded clonotype changes were possibly confounded. A roughly linear fall in TCR beta diversity per million T cells was seen with increasing age.

Germline values: CDR1 MNHEY, CDR2 SMNVEV (reference sequence). Unmatched junction bases numbered 18, after V lost 10 bases and J lost 1 base. The CDR3 consists of 19 residues. This rearrangement joins TRBV27 to TRBJ2-1, with 11 bases fitting TRBD2. The clonotype originates from a woman in her fifties or sixties in good health. Source material: blood. The CDR3 is CATTDDPTSGSWSYNEQFF. CDR3 in DNA: TGTGCCACCACGGATGACCCTACTAGCGGGAGTTGGTCCTACAATGAGCAGTTCTTC.